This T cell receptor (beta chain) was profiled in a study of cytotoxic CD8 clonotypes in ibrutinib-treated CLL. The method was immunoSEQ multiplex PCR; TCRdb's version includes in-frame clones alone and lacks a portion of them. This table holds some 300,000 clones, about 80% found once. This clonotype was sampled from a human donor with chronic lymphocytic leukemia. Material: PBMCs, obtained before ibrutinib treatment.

The CDR3 DNA follows: TGTGCCAGCAGCCGAGTGGCGGGAGGAGTGGATGAGCAGTTCTTC. It is translated as CASSRVAGGVDEQFF. The genes are TRBV7-2 and TRBJ2-1, with 8 nucleotides matching TRBD2. The CDR3 is 15 amino acids. Germline CDR1 and CDR2: SGHTA and FQGNSA. The trim removed 5 bases at V and 8 bases at J, leaving 11 bases unmatched.